Presented here are 19 T cell receptor beta chains from one specimen sequenced in a study of blood T cell repertoires in COVID-19. Sequencing was performed with immunoSEQ multiplex PCR; in TCRdb, only in-frame clones are kept and a portion is missing. The sample has some 130,000 clones, around 89% seen once. Sequencing was performed on peripheral blood. The receptors shown here come from a man in his 60s with COVID-19, enrolled during active disease.

This chain joins TRBV19 and TRBJ1-2; 7 bases map to TRBD1. The V gene end was trimmed by 1 base and the J gene end by 4 bases; junction bases not matched to a gene: 6. This CDR3 contains 15 residues. From germline, CDR1 is LNHDA and CDR2 SQIVND (reference sequence). CDR3 DNA sequence: TGTGCCAGTAGTATAGCCGACAGGGAAACCTATGGCTACACCTTC. Translating it yields CASSIADRETYGYTF.

V and J are TRBV4-1 and TRBJ1-4; TRBD1 matches at 7 bases. This CDR3 region has 16 residues. In germline, CDR1 is MGHRA, CDR2 YSYEKL. The ends lost 0 bases at V and 7 bases at J; junction bases unmatched: 8. CDR3 region: CASSQDPTGMGEKLFF. DNA for the CDR3: TGCGCCAGCAGCCAAGATCCGACAGGGATGGGTGAAAAACTGTTTTTT.

The genes are TRBV30 and TRBJ1-5; D is uncertain. The CDR3 consists of 13 residues. V lost 5 bases and J lost 3, with 11 bases in between. Germline CDR1 GTSNPN, CDR2 SVGIG (reference sequence). Here the CDR3 reads CAWRSGDNQPQHF. The CDR3 nucleotides read TGTGCCTGGCGTTCGGGTGACAATCAGCCCCAGCATTTT.

The chain joins TRBV24-1 to TRBJ2-3, with a tentative D call TRBD1 (5 bases). Per the germline V gene, CDR1 is KGHDR and CDR2 is SFDVKD. V was clipped by 3 bases and J by 2 bases, with 8 bases between them. This CDR3 is 14 amino acids long. The CDR3 here is CATSDVGATDTQYF. CDR3 DNA: TGTGCCACCAGTGATGTTGGGGCCACAGATACGCAGTATTTT.

The chain combines TRBV7-8 with TRBJ1-2; a weak D match, TRBD1 (6 bases). Per the germline V gene, CDR1 is SGHVS and CDR2 is FQNEAQ. Trimming shortened V by 1 base and J by 8 bases, and 17 bases separated the two germline ends. The length of the CDR3 is 15 residues. CDR3 DNA sequence: TGTGCCAGCAGCTTAGGGACGGGGGGCGCCCGGGGCTACACCTTC. Residues: CASSLGTGGARGYTF.

The V gene is TRBV6-6, the J gene TRBJ1-2; the D gene is possibly TRBD1 (5 bases). Germline V gene lookup returns CDR1 MNHNY and CDR2 SVGAGI (reference sequence). Trimming removed 5 bases at V and 4 bases at J, with 5 bases between. CDR3 size: 11 residues. The CDR3 spells CASSDSYGYTF. The DNA for the CDR3 is TGTGCCAGCAGTGACAGCTATGGCTACACCTTC.

This chain connects TRBV19 to TRBJ2-5, with 9 bases matching TRBD2. This CDR3 has 13 residues. The germline gives CDR1 LNHDA, CDR2 SQIVND (reference sequence). The V segment lost 3 bases and the J segment 6 bases; nucleotides outside the gene matches: 2. The CDR3 DNA follows: TGTGCCAGTAGTATCGCGGGGGGGCAGACCCAGTACTTC. The encoded protein is CASSIAGGQTQYF.

The chain couples TRBV9 to TRBJ2-3, with D uncertain. The CDR3 extends over 12 amino acids. From germline, CDR1 is SGDLS and CDR2 YYNGEE. V lost 4 bases to trimming and J lost 0 bases, with 3 bases between them. The CDR3 region is CASSPSTDTQYF. The CDR3 region has the DNA TGTGCCAGCAGCCCAAGCACAGATACGCAGTATTTT. Supplemented by reference TRBV9 and TRBJ2-3, the full variable domain reads DSGVTQTPKHLITATGQRVTLRCSPRSGDLSVYWYQQSLDQGLQFLIQYYNGEERAKGNILERFSAQQFPDLHSELNLSSLELGDSALYFCASSPSTDTQYFGPGTRLTVL.

The chain combines TRBV28 with TRBJ2-1; D gene unclear. The V end lost 4 bases, the J end lost 8 bases, and 6 bases lay between the germline ends. In germline, CDR1 is MDHEN, CDR2 SYDVKM. The CDR3 covers 11 residues. DNA for the CDR3: TGTGCCAGCAGTTCCCGTCATGAGCAGTTCTTC. Encoded protein: CASSSRHEQFF.

The chain links TRBV5-6 to TRBJ1-3; D might be TRBD1 (5 bases). The CDR3 has 16 residues. V was pared by 4 bases and J by 4 bases, with 18 bases between. Germline CDR1 SGHDT, CDR2 YYEEEE. CDR3 coding DNA: TGTGCCAGCAGCGCGGAACAGGTGGGGTCGGGAAACACCATATATTTT. Residues: CASSAEQVGSGNTIYF.

The J gene is TRBJ1-3, the V gene TRBV6-5; TRBD1 is a possible D gene (5 bases). The germline V gene encodes CDR1 MNHEY and CDR2 SVGAGI. Trimming shortened V by 6 bases and J by 1 base, and 10 bases separated the two germline ends. The CDR3 extends over 14 amino acids. The CDR3 protein is CASSEGRSGNTIYF. The DNA for the CDR3 is TGTGCCAGCAGCGAGGGGAGGTCTGGAAACACCATATATTTT.

The rearrangement uses TRBV29-1 and TRBJ2-5; 9 bases match TRBD1. The V and J ends lost 1 base and 4 bases, in that order; junction bases with no gene match: 7. The CDR3 runs 15 residues. Per germline, CDR1 SQVTM and CDR2 ANQGSEA. For the CDR3, the DNA is TGCAGCGTTGAAGGGGGACAGGGAAGCCCAGAGACCCAGTACTTC. Protein product: CSVEGGQGSPETQYF.

The rearrangement joins TRBV7-9 to TRBJ1-2; weak D call: TRBD1 (5 bases). CDR1 SEHNR and CDR2 FQNEAQ come from the germline V gene (reference sequence). This CDR3 comprises 14 residues. V gave up 5 bases and J gave up 8 bases, with 18 bases separating them. CDR3 residues: CASSASVQGIGYTF. Here the CDR3 DNA reads TGTGCCAGCAGCGCCTCGGTGCAGGGTATAGGCTACACCTTC. The full variable domain, in which reference TRBV7-9 and TRBJ1-2 provide the parts outside the CDR3, is DTGVSQNPRHKITKRGQNVTFRCDPISEHNRLYWYRQTLGQGPEFLTYFQNEAQLEKSRLLSDRFSAERPKGSFSTLEIQRTEQGDSAMYLCASSASVQGIGYTFGSGTRLTVV.

This chain uses TRBV27 with TRBJ1-2; 10 bases align to TRBD1. This CDR3 has 15 residues. V trimming: 4 bases; J trimming: 6 bases; junction bases outside the gene matches: 8. Germline V CDR1 and CDR2: MNHEY, SMNVEV (reference sequence). The CDR3 region is CASSSRQGALHGYTF. Written as DNA, the CDR3 is TGTGCCAGCAGTTCACGACAGGGGGCGTTACATGGCTACACCTTC.

V and J are TRBV5-4 and TRBJ1-4, with 7 nucleotides matching TRBD1. The CDR3 consists of 15 residues. V lost 3 bases and J lost 5; bases outside the gene matches: 7. CDR1 and CDR2 (germline): SGHNT, YYREEE (reference sequence). In DNA form, the CDR3 reads TGTGCCAGCAGCTCTAGACAGGGCCAAAATGAAAAACTGTTTTTT. It translates to CASSSRQGQNEKLFF.

J is TRBJ2-2 and V is TRBV19, with D possibly being TRBD1 (6 bases). The CDR3 spans 17 residues. The V and J ends lost 3 bases and 3 bases respectively, with 17 bases between them. Per germline, CDR1 LNHDA and CDR2 SQIVND (reference sequence). CDR3 sequence reads: CASSIRQTGLDTGELFF. CDR3 nucleotide sequence: TGTGCCAGTAGTATCCGACAAACAGGGTTAGACACCGGGGAGCTGTTTTTT.

This CDR3 is CASSPAEAGGENGAEAFF. CDR3 coding DNA: TGCGCCAGCAGCCCAGCAGAGGCAGGCGGGGAAAATGGGGCTGAAGCTTTCTTT. The J gene is TRBJ1-1, the V gene TRBV5-1; no clear D. Germline CDR1 reads SGHRS; CDR2 reads YFSETQ. The CDR3 runs to 18 residues. V dropped 4 bases and J dropped 6 bases, with 28 bases sitting between them.

This clone was detected a few times. The rearrangement links TRBV6-5 to TRBJ1-6, with 7 nucleotides matching TRBD1. The V and J ends lost 4 bases and 7 bases, in that order; junction bases with no gene match: 4. Germline loops: CDR1 MNHEY, CDR2 SVGAGI. The CDR3 sequence is 14 residues long. The CDR3 DNA follows: TGTGCCAGCAGTTGGACCAGGGGGAATTCACCCCTCCACTTT. Residues: CASSWTRGNSPLHF.

The table lists this clone with a count of one. The V call is TRBV28, the J call TRBJ2-7, with 10 bases identical to TRBD1. From germline, CDR1 is MDHEN and CDR2 SYDVKM. V shed 6 bases and J 3 bases; nucleotides not matched to a gene: 5. The CDR3 spans 14 residues. This CDR3 reads CASSTTGGLYEQYF. In nucleotides, the CDR3 is TGTGCCAGCAGCACGACAGGGGGCCTCTACGAGCAGTACTTC.